The 11 T cell receptor beta chains below were found in one sample sequenced in a study of OX40 agonist ivuxolimab in advanced cancers. Only in-frame clones appear in the TCRdb table, and some are missing; sequencing was by immunoSEQ multiplex PCR. The data hold about 20,000 clones, with approximately 70% observed a single time. Specimen: CD4+ or CD8+ T cells sorted from blood, collected in a trial of the OX40 agonist ivuxolimab. These receptor sequences come from an adult with an advanced solid tumor such as melanoma, head and neck, liver or kidney cancer.

This clone was seen ten or more times. V and J are TRBV5-1 and TRBJ2-1; 7 bases line up with TRBD1. Germline V gene sequence: CDR1 SGHRS, CDR2 YFSETQ. The J segment lost 5 bases and the V segment lost 4 bases, leaving 3 bases of the junction unmatched. This CDR3 region has 13 residues. CDR3 in DNA: TGCGCCAGCAGCACGGGGACAGACAATGAGCAGTTCTTC. Translation: CASSTGTDNEQFF.

This chain joins TRBV4-3 and TRBJ1-5, with a tentative D call TRBD1 (6 bases). Per germline, CDR1 LGHNA and CDR2 YSLEER. Between the trimmed V and J ends, which lost 4 bases and 0 bases, there was a span of 10 bases. The CDR3 is made up of 15 amino acids. CDR3 bases: TGCGCCAGCAGCCCAGGGGCTTATAGCAATCAGCCCCAGCATTTT. As protein: CASSPGAYSNQPQHF.

The V call is TRBV7-8, the J call TRBJ2-2, with TRBD1 matching 11 bases. The germline CDR1 and CDR2 sequences are SGHVS and FQNEAQ. The CDR3 sequence is 16 residues long. J gave up 3 bases and V 1 base, and 1 base lay outside the gene matches. This CDR3 is CASSLGTGGHTGELFF. The DNA for the CDR3 is TGTGCCAGCAGCTTAGGGACAGGGGGCCACACCGGGGAGCTGTTTTTT.

J is TRBJ1-1 and V is TRBV27; possible D gene TRBD1, 6 bases. Germline CDR1 and CDR2: MNHEY and SMNVEV (reference sequence). Between the trimmed V and J ends, which lost 6 bases and 0 bases, there was a span of 14 bases. There are 15 residues in the CDR3. CDR3 sequence (DNA): TGTGCCAGCAGCCCACCCACAGGGATGAACACTGAAGCTTTCTTT. Its translation is CASSPPTGMNTEAFF.

The chain couples TRBV7-9 to TRBJ2-3; no definite D call. V lost 3 bases to trimming and J lost 2 bases, with 9 bases between them. CDR1 and CDR2 (germline): SEHNR, FQNEAQ (reference sequence). This CDR3 has 14 amino acids. In nucleotides, the CDR3 is TGTGCCAGCAGCTTTCCGTCGCTCACAGATACGCAGTATTTT. Amino acids: CASSFPSLTDTQYF.

This sequence joins TRBV15 and TRBJ2-1; no clear D. V was cut by 0 bases and J by 0 bases, with 6 bases left in between. The CDR3 is 15 residues long. CDR1 and CDR2 (germline): LNHNV, YYDKDF (reference sequence). CDR3 coding DNA: TGTGCCACCAGCAGAGAACGGAGCTCCTACAATGAGCAGTTCTTC. This encodes CATSRERSSYNEQFF.

This clone was counted between two and nine times. The V call is TRBV4-1, the J call TRBJ1-6; 7 bases match TRBD1. The germline V gene encodes CDR1 MGHRA and CDR2 YSYEKL. The ends lost 5 bases at V and 2 bases at J; junction bases unmatched: 3. This CDR3 spans 15 amino acids. The CDR3 is CASSEGGTYNSPLHF. CDR3 sequence (DNA): TGCGCCAGCAGCGAAGGGGGCACCTATAATTCACCCCTCCACTTT.

The chain is built from TRBV9 and TRBJ2-1; 8 bases are shared with TRBD2. Germline values: CDR1 SGDLS, CDR2 YYNGEE. V gave up 4 bases and J gave up 8 bases; unmatched junction bases: 8. The length of the CDR3 is 14 residues. The CDR3, as DNA: TGTGCCAGCAGCCCAGGGACTAGAGGCGATGAGCAGTTCTTC. This encodes CASSPGTRGDEQFF.

The gene calls are TRBV11-3 and TRBJ2-3; 7 bases align to TRBD2. There are 13 residues in the CDR3. CDR1 and CDR2 (germline): SGHNT, YENEEA. Trimming took 7 bases from V and 6 from J; bases not matched to a gene: 7. The CDR3 protein is CASTPAGMDTQYF. CDR3 DNA: TGTGCCAGCACCCCAGCGGGGATGGATACGCAGTATTTT.

Notes on this clone: Relative to the germline gene, one junction end is altered; a read error may explain this. This rearrangement joins TRBV29-1 to TRBJ2-7; tentatively, D is TRBD1 or TRBD2 (5 bases each). The CDR3 spans 10 residues. Germline values: CDR1 SQVTM, CDR2 ANQGSEA. CDR3 loop: CSVGGTTEAF. The CDR3 bases are TGCAGCGTTGGGGGGACCACCGAGGCGTTC.

This chain connects TRBV2 to TRBJ2-5; D is ambiguous. The length of the CDR3 is 13 residues. Germline CDR1 is SNHLY and CDR2 is FYNNEI. V lost 1 base, J lost 5 bases, and 8 bases lay in between. The CDR3 here is CASSEGTLETQYF. CDR3 in DNA: TGTGCCAGCAGTGAAGGGACGTTGGAGACCCAGTACTTC.